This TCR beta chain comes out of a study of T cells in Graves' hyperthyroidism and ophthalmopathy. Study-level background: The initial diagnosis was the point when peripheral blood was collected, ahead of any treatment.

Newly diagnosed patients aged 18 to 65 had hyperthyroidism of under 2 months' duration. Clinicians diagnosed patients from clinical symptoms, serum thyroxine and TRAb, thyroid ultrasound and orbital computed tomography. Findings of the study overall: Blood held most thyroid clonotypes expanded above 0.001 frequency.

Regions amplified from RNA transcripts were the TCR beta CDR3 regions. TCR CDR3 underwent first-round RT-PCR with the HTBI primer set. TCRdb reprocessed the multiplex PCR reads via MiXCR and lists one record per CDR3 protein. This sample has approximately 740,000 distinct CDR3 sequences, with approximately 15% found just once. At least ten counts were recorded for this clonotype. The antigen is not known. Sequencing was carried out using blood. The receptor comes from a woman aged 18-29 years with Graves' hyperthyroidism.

The CDR3 is CASTSAEALVGDEQYF. The CDR3 region has the DNA TGTGCCAGCACCTCAGCGGAGGCCCTAGTGGGAGACGAGCAGTACTTC. The chain has TRBV6-2 or TRBV6-3 and TRBJ2-7; TRBD2 is a possible D gene (5 bases). This CDR3 spans 16 amino acids. Germline CDR1 MNHEY, CDR2 SVGEGT. The V and J ends lost 7 bases and 5 bases respectively, with 24 bases between them.